Presented here are 20 T cell receptor beta chains from one specimen sequenced in a study of CD8 T cells in Susac syndrome. RNA amounts of roughly 0.45 to 1 ug underwent reverse transcription with random hexamers. TCRdb ran MiXCR on the immunoSEQ multiplex PCR reads and lists one entry per CDR3 protein. The repertoire holds about 150,000 distinct CDR3 sequences, with approximately 96% as singletons. Sequencing input: CD4+ T cells from PBMCs. These receptor sequences come from a human donor with Susac syndrome.

The V and J genes are TRBV24-1 and TRBJ1-2, with D uncertain. Germline V gene data show CDR1 as KGHDR and CDR2 as SFDVKD. This CDR3 region has 13 residues. The V end was cut by 3 bases, the J end by 6 bases, with 10 bases between. The CDR3 loop reads CATSDGETHGYTF. The CDR3 nucleotides read TGTGCCACCAGTGATGGAGAAACCCATGGCTACACCTTC.

The chain recombines TRBV29-1 with TRBJ2-5, with 8 positions matching TRBD1. Germline assignment: CDR1 SQVTM and CDR2 ANQGSEA. CDR3 length: 12 amino acids. The ends lost 7 bases at V and 2 bases at J; junction bases unmatched: 3. CDR3 loop: CSGRQGQETQYF. CDR3 in DNA: TGCAGCGGGAGACAGGGGCAAGAGACCCAGTACTTC. The complete variable domain, with remaining parts taken from reference TRBV29-1 and TRBJ2-5, reads SAVISQKPSRDICQRGTSLTIQCQVDSQVTMMFWYRQQPGQSLTLIATANQGSEATYESGFVIDKFPISRPNLTFSTLTVSNMSPEDSSIYLCSGRQGQETQYFGPGTRLLVL.

The rearrangement joins TRBV7-9 to TRBJ1-5; possibly TRBD1 for D (5 bases). The CDR3 has 14 residues. The germline CDR1 and CDR2 sequences are SEHNR and FQNEAQ (reference sequence). Deletions cut 5 bases from V and 3 bases from J, with 11 bases between. DNA of the CDR3: TGTGCCAGCAGCCTTCAGGGTTTCAATCAGCCCCAGCATTTT. It encodes CASSLQGFNQPQHF. Using reference TRBV7-9 and TRBJ1-5 for the parts outside the CDR3, the full variable domain is DTGVSQNPRHKITKRGQNVTFRCDPISEHNRLYWYRQTLGQGPEFLTYFQNEAQLEKSRLLSDRFSAERPKGSFSTLEIQRTEQGDSAMYLCASSLQGFNQPQHFGDGTRLSIL.

CDR3 nucleotides: TGTGCCAGCAGCGGCGTCACAGGGGCCGGGGAGCTGTTTTTT. Protein product: CASSGVTGAGELFF. The chain uses TRBV9 and TRBJ2-2, with TRBD1 identical over 7 bases. CDR1 and CDR2 from the germline V gene are SGDLS and YYNGEE. The V gene end was trimmed by 3 bases and the J gene end by 6 bases; junction bases not matched to a gene: 5. The CDR3 has 14 residues.

The chain has TRBV6-5 and TRBJ1-5; the D is unclear. The CDR3 has 11 residues. Trimming stripped 8 bases from V and 4 bases from J, with 6 bases between. Per germline, CDR1 MNHEY and CDR2 SVGAGI. CDR3 sequence (DNA): TGTGCCAGCGGTGAAAATCAGCCCCAGCATTTT. Translated: CASGENQPQHF.

V gene TRBV29-1 combines with J gene TRBJ1-4, with TRBD1 as a possible D gene (5 bases). The germline V gene encodes CDR1 SQVTM and CDR2 ANQGSEA. There are 14 residues in the CDR3. The V end lost 7 bases, the J end lost 3 bases, and 15 bases lay between the germline ends. The CDR3 DNA reads as TGCAGCGCTAGAAAGGGACGGTCTAATGAAAAACTGTTTTTT. As protein: CSARKGRSNEKLFF.

The chain couples TRBV20-1 to TRBJ2-5; D call uncertain. The CDR3 covers 13 residues. CDR1 and CDR2 from the germline V gene are DFQATT and SNEGSKA (reference sequence). Trimming took off 2 bases at V and 1 base at J, with 8 bases between the two ends. CDR3 DNA sequence: TGCAGTGCTAGACAGGCAGGCCAAGAGACCCAGTACTTC. Protein: CSARQAGQETQYF.

The gene calls are TRBV29-1 and TRBJ2-5, with a weak D call TRBD1 (7 bases). Trimming took 3 bases from V and 4 from J, leaving 12 bases between them. Per germline, CDR1 SQVTM and CDR2 ANQGSEA. The CDR3 runs to 13 residues. CDR3 in DNA: TGCAGCGTTGAGACAGGGCGGGGAGAGACCCAGTACTTC. This gives the protein CSVETGRGETQYF.

The chain combines TRBV20-1 with TRBJ1-6; D might be TRBD1 (5 bases). Germline assignment: CDR1 DFQATT and CDR2 SNEGSKA (reference sequence). V gave up 5 bases and J gave up 7 bases, with 18 bases separating them. There are 15 residues in the CDR3. CDR3 sequence reads: CSAAAGQGSNSPLHF. CDR3 in DNA: TGCAGTGCTGCCGCCGGGCAGGGATCAAATTCACCCCTCCACTTT.

The chain has TRBV5-1 and TRBJ2-3, with 7 bases identical to TRBD1. V was clipped by 4 bases and J by 1 base; unmatched bases: 6. This CDR3 is built from 15 residues. The germline gives CDR1 SGHRS, CDR2 YFSETQ. CDR3 residues: CASSIQGEGTDTQYF. For the CDR3, the DNA is TGCGCCAGCAGCATCCAGGGGGAAGGCACAGATACGCAGTATTTT.

This chain links TRBV29-1 with TRBJ2-7, with TRBD1 matching 9 bases. The germline V gene encodes CDR1 SQVTM and CDR2 ANQGSEA. The CDR3 runs 15 residues. V lost 7 bases and J lost 3; bases outside the gene matches: 13. This CDR3 is CSAGGGTGTFYEQYF. For the CDR3, the DNA is TGCAGCGCTGGGGGCGGGACAGGGACTTTCTACGAGCAGTACTTC.

The chain uses TRBV20-1 and TRBJ2-7; 12 bases match TRBD2. Germline V CDR1 and CDR2: DFQATT, SNEGSKA (reference sequence). Losses at the gene ends were 5 bases for V and 3 bases for J; bases not matched to a gene: 8. CDR3 length: 15 amino acids. For the CDR3, the DNA is TGCAGTGCTCCCAACCCTAGCGGGGGGGACTACGAGCAGTACTTC. Amino acid sequence: CSAPNPSGGDYEQYF.

The gene calls are TRBV7-9 and TRBJ2-7; 12 bases match TRBD2. Germline assignment: CDR1 SEHNR and CDR2 FQNEAQ (reference sequence). There are 18 residues in the CDR3. The junction had 16 bases not matched to a gene; V was cut back by 4 bases and J by 6 bases. CDR3: CASSSQGALAGGPREQYF. CDR3 bases: TGTGCCAGCAGCTCCCAAGGGGCACTAGCGGGGGGCCCCCGCGAGCAGTACTTC. The full variable domain, completed using reference TRBV7-9 and TRBJ2-7, is DTGVSQNPRHKITKRGQNVTFRCDPISEHNRLYWYRQTLGQGPEFLTYFQNEAQLEKSRLLSDRFSAERPKGSFSTLEIQRTEQGDSAMYLCASSSQGALAGGPREQYFGPGTRLTVT.

This sequence joins TRBV9 and TRBJ2-5; TRBD1 might be the D (6 bases). V lost 1 base to trimming and J lost 2 bases, with 12 bases between them. This CDR3 has 15 residues. Per germline, CDR1 SGDLS and CDR2 YYNGEE. CDR3: CASSVWGQRQETQYF. DNA of the CDR3: TGTGCCAGCAGCGTATGGGGACAACGACAAGAGACCCAGTACTTC. The full variable domain, completed using reference TRBV9 and TRBJ2-5, is DSGVTQTPKHLITATGQRVTLRCSPRSGDLSVYWYQQSLDQGLQFLIQYYNGEERAKGNILERFSAQQFPDLHSELNLSSLELGDSALYFCASSVWGQRQETQYFGPGTRLLVL.

The chain combines TRBV20-1 with TRBJ2-3; D is ambiguous. Looked up from germline, CDR1 is DFQATT and CDR2 is SNEGSKA (reference sequence). This CDR3 spans 14 amino acids. The V end lost 8 bases, the J end lost 0 bases, and 15 bases lay between the germline ends. This chain's CDR3 is CSTILHPSTDTQYF. DNA for the CDR3: TGCAGTACTATCCTACACCCTAGCACAGATACGCAGTATTTT.

This chain joins TRBV6-5 and TRBJ1-2, with 8 bases lining up with TRBD1. After removal of 4 bases from V and 2 bases from J, the junction contained 6 bases not matched to a gene. CDR1 is MNHEY, CDR2 SVGAGI, per germline. The CDR3 is 15 amino acids. CDR3 in amino acids: CASSSPGQGNYGYTF. The CDR3, as DNA: TGTGCCAGCAGTTCCCCCGGACAGGGAAACTATGGCTACACCTTC.

This sequence joins TRBV20-1 and TRBJ1-2; maybe TRBD1 (6 bases). In germline, CDR1 is DFQATT, CDR2 SNEGSKA (reference sequence). This CDR3 has 14 amino acids. The V and J ends lost 5 bases and 0 bases respectively, with 13 bases between them. The CDR3 DNA reads as TGCAGTGCTTACGCAGGGGTAGCTAACTATGGCTACACCTTC. Translated, it gives CSAYAGVANYGYTF.

The sample holds one count of this clonotype. This chain connects TRBV15 to TRBJ2-1, with 11 bases that match TRBD2. This CDR3 region has 16 residues. The ends lost 0 bases at V and 8 bases at J; junction bases unmatched: 6. CDR1 is LNHNV, CDR2 YYDKDF, per germline (reference sequence). DNA of the CDR3: TGTGCCACCAGCAGAGAACTAGCGGGGGCAGGGCATGAGCAGTTCTTC. Protein: CATSRELAGAGHEQFF.

This rearrangement joins TRBV5-6 to TRBJ2-3; D might be TRBD1 (5 bases). Germline CDR1 is SGHDT and CDR2 is YYEEEE. The V and J ends lost 4 bases and 1 base respectively, with 13 bases between them. There are 15 residues in the CDR3. The DNA for the CDR3 is TGTGCCAGCAGCCAGACAGTTGGAGGCACAGATACGCAGTATTTT. Translating gives CASSQTVGGTDTQYF.

The genes are TRBV28 and TRBJ1-5, with D perhaps matching TRBD1 (5 bases). The V gene's germline CDR1 is MDHEN and CDR2 SYDVKM. This CDR3 is 15 amino acids long. Trimming left V 8 bases short and J 2 bases short, with 16 bases between. In DNA form, the CDR3 reads TGTGCCAGCCTACTGGGGGGAGGCGGCAATCAGCCCCAGCATTTT. It codes for CASLLGGGGNQPQHF.